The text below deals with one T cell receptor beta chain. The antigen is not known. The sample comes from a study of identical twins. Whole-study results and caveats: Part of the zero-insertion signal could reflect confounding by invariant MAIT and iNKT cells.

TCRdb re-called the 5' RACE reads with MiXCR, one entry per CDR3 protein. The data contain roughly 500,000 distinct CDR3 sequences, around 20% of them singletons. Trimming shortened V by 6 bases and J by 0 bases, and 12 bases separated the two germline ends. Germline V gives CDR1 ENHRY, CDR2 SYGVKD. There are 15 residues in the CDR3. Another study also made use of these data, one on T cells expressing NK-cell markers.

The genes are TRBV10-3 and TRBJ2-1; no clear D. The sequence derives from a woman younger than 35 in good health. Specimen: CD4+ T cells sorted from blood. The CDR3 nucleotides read TGTGCCATCAGGGTAGACTCTTCCTCCTACAATGAGCAGTTCTTC. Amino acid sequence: CAIRVDSSSYNEQFF.